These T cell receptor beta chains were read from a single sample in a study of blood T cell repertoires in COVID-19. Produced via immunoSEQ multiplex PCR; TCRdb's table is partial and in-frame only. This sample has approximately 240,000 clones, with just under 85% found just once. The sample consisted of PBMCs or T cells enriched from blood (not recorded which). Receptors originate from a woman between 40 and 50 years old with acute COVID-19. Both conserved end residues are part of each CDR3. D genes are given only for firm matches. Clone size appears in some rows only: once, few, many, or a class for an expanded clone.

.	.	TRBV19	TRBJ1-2	CASSIDRGMDYGYTF	TGTGCCAGTAGTATAGACAGGGGAATGGACTATGGCTACACCTTC
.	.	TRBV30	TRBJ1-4	CAWSVSATNEKLFF	TGTGCCTGGAGTGTTTCGGCAACTAATGAAAAACTGTTTTTT
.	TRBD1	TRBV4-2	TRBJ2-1	CASSHTPGQGSSEQFF	TGTGCCAGCAGCCACACCCCGGGACAGGGGTCGAGTGAGCAGTTCTTC
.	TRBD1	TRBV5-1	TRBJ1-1	CASSLGGQGANEAFF	TGCGCCAGCAGCTTGGGAGGACAGGGGGCCAATGAAGCTTTCTTT
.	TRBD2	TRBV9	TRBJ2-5	CASSVEAGGAQGAQYF	TGTGCCAGCAGCGTAGAAGCGGGGGGCGCACAAGGGGCCCAGTACTTC
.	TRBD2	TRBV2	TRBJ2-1	CASSPGGTSGRMGEQFF	TGTGCCAGCAGCCCTGGGGGGACTAGCGGGAGAATGGGAGAGCAGTTCTTC
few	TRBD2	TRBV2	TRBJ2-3	CASGAGDDFDTQYF	TGTGCCAGCGGAGCGGGAGATGATTTTGATACGCAGTATTTT
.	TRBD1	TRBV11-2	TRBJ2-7	CASSPGQGIYEQYF	TGTGCCAGCAGCCCGGGACAGGGTATCTACGAGCAGTACTTC
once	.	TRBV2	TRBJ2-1	CASSEISGFF	TGTGCCAGCAGTGAAATCAGCGGGTTCTTC
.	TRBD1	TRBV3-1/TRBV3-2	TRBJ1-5	CASSPGQGSNQPQHF	TGTGCCAGCAGCCCCGGACAGGGTAGCAATCAGCCCCAGCATTTT
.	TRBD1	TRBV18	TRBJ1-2	CASSPTGDGYTF	TGTGCCAGCTCACCGACAGGGGATGGCTACACCTTC
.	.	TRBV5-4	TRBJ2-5	CASSNSDQETQYF	TGTGCCAGCAGCAATAGCGACCAAGAGACCCAGTACTTC
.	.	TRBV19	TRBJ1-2	CASSIVTVGYTF	TGTGCCAGTAGTATAGTTACTGTGGGCTACACCTTC
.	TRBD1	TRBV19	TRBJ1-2	CASTTDRVGYGYTF	TGTGCCAGTACTACGGACAGGGTCGGCTATGGCTACACCTTC
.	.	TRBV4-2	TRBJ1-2	CASSPLLTGTYGYTF	TGTGCCAGCAGCCCCCTCCTCACAGGTACCTATGGCTACACCTTC
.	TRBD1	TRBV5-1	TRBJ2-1	CASSLEGAWFF	TGCGCCAGCAGCTTGGAGGGGGCTTGGTTCTTC
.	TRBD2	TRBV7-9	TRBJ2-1	CASSLLSGSSYNEQFF	TGTGCCAGCAGCTTACTTAGCGGGAGTTCCTACAATGAGCAGTTCTTC
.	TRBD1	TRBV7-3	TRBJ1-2	CASSLNGQGFGYTF	TGTGCCAGCAGCTTAAATGGACAGGGGTTTGGCTACACCTTC
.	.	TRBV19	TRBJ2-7	CASSMGGTVSYEQYF	TGTGCCAGTAGTATGGGCGGGACAGTGTCCTACGAGCAGTACTTC
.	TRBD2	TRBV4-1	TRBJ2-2	CASRQSRTSGTNTGELFF	TGCGCCAGCCGACAGTCGAGGACTAGCGGGACGAACACCGGGGAGCTGTTTTTT
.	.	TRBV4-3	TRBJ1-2	CASSRGGYGYTF	TGCGCCAGCAGCCGTGGAGGCTATGGCTACACCTTC
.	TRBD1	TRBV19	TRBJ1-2	CASSIEGTGTNYGYTF	TGTGCCAGTAGTATAGAAGGGACAGGCACCAACTATGGCTACACCTTC
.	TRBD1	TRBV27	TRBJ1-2	CASSLVPGQGDGYTF	TGTGCCAGCAGTTTGGTGCCGGGACAGGGAGATGGCTACACCTTC
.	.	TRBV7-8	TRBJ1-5	CASSDPPRDSNQPQHF	TGTGCCAGCAGCGACCCCCCGAGGGATAGCAATCAGCCCCAGCATTTT
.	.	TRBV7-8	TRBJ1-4	CASSYPPRTANEKLFF	TGTGCCAGCAGCTATCCTCCGAGGACAGCGAATGAAAAACTGTTTTTT
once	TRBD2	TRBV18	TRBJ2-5	CASSPGLAGGQETQYF	TGTGCCAGCTCACCGGGACTAGCGGGTGGCCAAGAGACCCAGTACTTC
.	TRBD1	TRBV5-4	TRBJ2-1	CASSLGGGTYNEQFF	TGTGCCAGCAGCTTGGGAGGGGGCACATACAATGAGCAGTTCTTC
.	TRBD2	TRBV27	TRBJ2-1	CASSQTSGGYNEQFF	TGTGCCAGCAGTCAAACTAGCGGGGGGTACAATGAGCAGTTCTTC
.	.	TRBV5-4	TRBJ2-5	CASSLRTDQETQYF	TGTGCCAGCAGCTTGCGGACAGATCAAGAGACCCAGTACTTC
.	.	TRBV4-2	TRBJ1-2	CASSQEFKVLGGGYTF	TGTGCCAGCAGCCAAGAGTTCAAGGTCCTAGGAGGAGGCTACACCTTC
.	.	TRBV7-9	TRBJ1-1	CASRGRDTEAFF	TGTGCCAGCAGGGGGAGGGACACTGAAGCTTTCTTT
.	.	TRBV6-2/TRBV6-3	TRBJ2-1	CASSTWGDFQHNNEQFF	TGTGCCAGCAGTACATGGGGGGATTTTCAGCACAACAATGAGCAGTTCTTC
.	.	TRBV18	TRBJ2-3	CASSPSELSTDTQYF	TGTGCCAGCTCACCTAGCGAACTTAGCACAGATACGCAGTATTTT
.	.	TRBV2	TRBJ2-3	CASSEFVRREWGDTQYF	TGTGCCAGCAGTGAATTTGTACGGCGGGAATGGGGAGATACGCAGTATTTT
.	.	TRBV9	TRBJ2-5	CASSVESSKETQYF	TGTGCCAGCAGCGTAGAGAGTAGCAAAGAGACCCAGTACTTC
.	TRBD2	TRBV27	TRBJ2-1	CASSLGLGSYNEQFF	TGTGCCAGCAGTTTAGGACTAGGGTCCTACAATGAGCAGTTCTTC
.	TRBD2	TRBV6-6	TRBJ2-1	CASSRYSASGGPRHEQFF	TGTGCCAGCAGTCGCTACTCTGCTAGCGGTGGTCCAAGGCATGAGCAGTTCTTC
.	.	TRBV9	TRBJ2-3	CASSVTMTHSTDTQYF	TGTGCCAGCAGCGTAACTATGACCCACAGCACAGATACGCAGTATTTT
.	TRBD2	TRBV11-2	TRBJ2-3	CASSPFGGGQGDTQYF	TGTGCCAGCAGCCCCTTTGGGGGAGGGCAGGGAGATACGCAGTATTTT
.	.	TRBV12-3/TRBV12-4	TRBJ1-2	CASSSTGSYTF	TGTGCCAGCAGTTCTACAGGGAGCTACACCTTC
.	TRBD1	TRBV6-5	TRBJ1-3	CASGTGQGRGNTIYF	TGTGCCAGCGGGACCGGACAGGGGAGGGGAAACACCATATATTTT
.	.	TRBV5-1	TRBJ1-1	CASSLEGANTEAFF	TGCGCCAGCAGCTTGGAGGGAGCGAACACTGAAGCTTTCTTT